This section outlines one T cell receptor beta chain sequence together with its context. Its antigen is not known. Assay used: immunoSEQ multiplex PCR; TCRdb lists only in-frame clones, some missing. Of 25,000 to 35,000 clones listed, about three quarters are singletons. Naive CD45RA+ and memory CD45RO+ CD4+ or CD8+ T cells were FACS-sorted. The sample comes from a study of regulatory dendritic cells for organ transplantation. Study results and limitations: Memory CD8+ clonal expansion seemed more limited with regulatory than mature dendritic cells. Considerable individual heterogeneity was seen in alloreactive memory CD8+ T cells. Memory CD8+ T cells were the most oligoclonal; naive cells were highly diverse.

The germline V gene has CDR1 MNHEY and CDR2 SMNVEV (reference sequence). The germline V and J ends were trimmed by 6 bases and 4 bases, with 12 bases remaining between them. This CDR3 comprises 13 residues. This TCR came from a human donor in good health. The chain links TRBV27 to TRBJ1-2, with D hard to call. The specimen sequenced was memory CD4+ T cells from blood. Indicated subset: CD45RO+ memory T cells. The CDR3 reads CASSPTRVYGYTF. The CDR3 DNA reads TGTGCCAGCAGCCCCACGAGGGTCTATGGCTACACCTTC.